Detailed here is one T cell receptor beta chain. Germline V gives CDR1 MGHDK, CDR2 SYGVNS. The V and J ends lost 7 bases and 6 bases, in that order; junction bases with no gene match: 10. This CDR3 is built from 14 residues. This sample was taken from a study of technical replicates of blood from several donors. Sequencing was performed with immunoSEQ multiplex PCR; in TCRdb, only in-frame clones are kept and a portion is missing. The sample carries about 58,000 clones, 91% recorded once. V gene TRBV25-1 combines with J gene TRBJ2-7; 9 positions agree with TRBD1. Source material: PBMCs. This sequence was found in a human donor in good health. Some clones in this sample may be carry-over from other donors' samples. For the CDR3, the DNA is TGTGCCAGCAAGAGCACGGGGACAGGGTCCGAGCAGTACTTC. Protein sequence: CASKSTGTGSEQYF.